This T cell receptor (beta chain) was captured in a study of regulatory T cells in long-lasting Graves disease. Construction of the TCR beta libraries employed iRepertoire HTBI primers in conjunction with Arm-PCR of CDR3 regions. MiXCR, applied by TCRdb to the multiplex PCR reads, yields one record per CDR3 protein. Of around 460,000 distinct CDR3 sequences in the sample, 20% to 25% were seen once. This clonotype was counted only a few times. Time point reported: persistent/refractory GD, antithyroid drugs over 5 years with positive TRAb. RNA isolated from PBMCs was used to make the TCR library. The J segment lost 5 bases and the V segment lost 4 bases, leaving 3 bases of the junction unmatched. The CDR3 consists of 14 residues. Germline V gene lookup returns CDR1 MGHRA and CDR2 YSYEKL.

This TCR derives from a female donor with Graves disease. Sequencing was performed on peripheral blood mononuclear cells (PBMCs), taken when the disease was refractory, from a patient treated with antithyroid drugs. This rearrangement joins TRBV4-1 to TRBJ1-1; 11 bases line up with TRBD1. Here the CDR3 reads CASSRWDRGTEAFF. The CDR3 DNA reads TGCGCCAGCAGCCGCTGGGACAGGGGGACTGAAGCTTTCTTT.